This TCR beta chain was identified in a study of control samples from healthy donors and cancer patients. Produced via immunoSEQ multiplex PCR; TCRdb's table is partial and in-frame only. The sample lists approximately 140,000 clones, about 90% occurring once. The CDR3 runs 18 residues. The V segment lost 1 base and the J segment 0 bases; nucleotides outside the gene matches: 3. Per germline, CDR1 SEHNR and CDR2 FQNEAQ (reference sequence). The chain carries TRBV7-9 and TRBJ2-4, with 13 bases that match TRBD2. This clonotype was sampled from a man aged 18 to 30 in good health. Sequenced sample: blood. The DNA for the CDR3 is TGTGCCAGCAGCTTAGGGACTAGCGGGGGTTTAGCCAAAAACATTCAGTACTTC. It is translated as CASSLGTSGGLAKNIQYF. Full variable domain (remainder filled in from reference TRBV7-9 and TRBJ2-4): DTGVSQNPRHKITKRGQNVTFRCDPISEHNRLYWYRQTLGQGPEFLTYFQNEAQLEKSRLLSDRFSAERPKGSFSTLEIQRTEQGDSAMYLCASSLGTSGGLAKNIQYFGAGTRLSVL.